This T cell receptor beta chain was obtained from a study of early T cells in non-severe SARS-CoV-2 infection. The CDR3 totals 13 residues. Germline CDR1 SGHRS, CDR2 YFSETQ. Findings of the study overall: The matching step, a VDJdb search, favored anti-spike CD8 responses and missed private and CD4 specificities.

As to this clonotype: Its antigen is unidentified. The junction shows a germline mismatch at one end, possibly a read error.

The TCR library protocol attached unique molecular identifiers to the individual cDNA molecules. Each CDR3 protein gets one entry after TCRdb re-called the 5' RACE reads with MiXCR. The sample lists tens of thousands of distinct CDR3 sequences; approximately 10% were seen once. The sequence came from an adult who was a healthcare worker with PCR-confirmed SARS-CoV-2 infection or an uninfected control (not recorded which). This chain connects TRBV5-1 to TRBJ2-7; 7 nucleotides agree with TRBD1. Material: whole blood, obtained at baseline. The CDR3 here is CASSSTGPYVQYF. The CDR3 DNA follows: TGCGCCAGCAGCTCGACAGGGCCCTACGTGCAGTACTTC.